What follows are 10 T cell receptor beta chains derived from one specimen sequenced in a study of CD8 T cells in ankylosing spondylitis. TCRdb re-called the 5' RACE reads with MiXCR, one entry per CDR3 protein. The data show 250,000 to 350,000 distinct CDR3 sequences, with about 20% seen just once and 3.5% held by the top ten. Material for sequencing was blood, either unsorted or a sorted T cell fraction (not recorded which). These receptor sequences come from a female donor with ankylosing spondylitis or in good health (not recorded which).

This clonotype was seen a few times. CDR3 coding DNA: TGTGCCAGCTCACCGTCACTAGCGGGGGCGTATGGTGAGCAGTTCTTC. Protein: CASSPSLAGAYGEQFF. The V and J genes are TRBV18 and TRBJ2-1, with TRBD2 identical over 11 bases. J was trimmed by 9 bases and V by 3 bases; bases with no gene match: 10. The CDR3 totals 16 residues. CDR1 is KGHSH, CDR2 LQKENI, per germline.

At least ten counts were recorded for this clonotype. This chain connects TRBV12-3 or TRBV12-4 to TRBJ2-5, with D uncertain. The CDR3 is made up of 14 amino acids. V was cut by 4 bases and J by 6 bases, with 15 bases left in between. As DNA, the CDR3 is TGTGCCAGCAGTTCGAACCCTTCCTTGCAGACCCAGTACTTC. It encodes CASSSNPSLQTQYF.

This clonotype was counted only a few times. V and J are TRBV9 and TRBJ2-4; 10 bases are shared with TRBD2. CDR3 length: 15 residues. CDR1 and CDR2 from the germline V gene are SGDLS and YYNGEE. V trimming: 2 bases; J trimming: 8 bases; junction bases outside the gene matches: 7. The CDR3 loop is CASSVRAGGRDIQYF. In DNA, the CDR3 is TGTGCCAGCAGCGTCCGAGCGGGAGGGAGGGACATTCAGTACTTC.

This clonotype has only a few counts. The chain uses TRBV6-5 and TRBJ2-3; D is unclear. The CDR3 covers 15 residues. Germline CDR1 reads MNHEY; CDR2 reads SVGAGI. V lost 0 bases and J lost 5, with 12 bases in between. CDR3 coding DNA: TGTGCCAGCAGTTACTCCCTTTCCAAGGGAGATACGCAGTATTTT. Protein sequence: CASSYSLSKGDTQYF.

The chain is built from TRBV20-1 and TRBJ1-2; weak D call: TRBD1 (5 bases). Germline V gene lookup returns CDR1 DFQATT and CDR2 SNEGSKA (reference sequence). The V end was cut by 6 bases, the J end by 3 bases, with 11 bases between. The CDR3 loop spans 12 amino acids. The CDR3 sequence: CSAATGDYGYTF. The CDR3 nucleotides are TGCAGTGCCGCGACGGGGGACTATGGCTACACCTTC.

This chain joins TRBV7-6 and TRBJ1-6; D possibly corresponds to TRBD1 (5 bases). V was trimmed by 0 bases and J by 7 bases, leaving 13 bases between them. CDR3 length: 16 residues. Germline lookup yields CDR1 SGHVS and CDR2 FNYEAQ. CDR3 DNA: TGTGCCAGCAGCTTAGCGATAGGGGCGAGGAATTCACCCCTCCACTTT. This sequence encodes CASSLAIGARNSPLHF.

V is TRBV6-2 or TRBV6-3 and J is TRBJ2-2; 10 bases agree with TRBD2. Looked up from germline, CDR1 is MNHEY and CDR2 is SVGEGT. The CDR3 has 15 amino acids. After removal of 6 bases from V and 5 bases from J, the junction contained 6 bases not matched to a gene. The CDR3 loop is CASRGSGRRTGELFF. The CDR3 nucleotides are TGTGCCAGCAGGGGTAGCGGGAGGCGTACCGGGGAGCTGTTTTTT.

The chain uses TRBV19 and TRBJ2-7; D might be TRBD1 (5 bases). CDR3 length: 15 amino acids. Germline CDR1 LNHDA, CDR2 SQIVND (reference sequence). Trimming stripped 2 bases from V and 2 bases from J, with 13 bases between. The CDR3 region has the DNA TGTGCCAGTAGTATAAACTCAGGGCGTACCTACGAGCAGTACTTC. It translates to CASSINSGRTYEQYF.

The chain links TRBV3-1 to TRBJ2-1; perhaps TRBD1 as D (6 bases). Germline V CDR1 and CDR2: LGHDT, YNNKEL (reference sequence). This CDR3 has 16 amino acids. Trimming shortened V by 0 bases and J by 2 bases, and 11 bases separated the two germline ends. The CDR3 region has the DNA TGTGCCAGCAGCCAAGATCTCAGGACAGCCTACAATGAGCAGTTCTTC. Protein sequence: CASSQDLRTAYNEQFF.

The gene calls are TRBV18 and TRBJ2-7; 7 bases agree with TRBD2. Losses at the gene ends were 3 bases for V and 7 bases for J; bases not matched to a gene: 9. Germline V lookup: CDR1 KGHSH, CDR2 LQKENI. This CDR3 is built from 14 residues. In nucleotides, the CDR3 is TGTGCCAGCTCACCGGGGAGGGACCGTGGAGAGCAGTACTTC. This gives the protein CASSPGRDRGEQYF.